The sequence of this T cell receptor (beta chain) was determined in a study of T-cell reconstitution after alpha-beta-depleted transplantation in children. Points on this clonotype: Its antigen remains unidentified.

Trimming removed 5 bases at V and 2 bases at J, with 12 bases between. This CDR3 has 14 residues. Unique molecular identifiers featured in how the TCRbeta library was prepared. TCRdb re-called the PCR reads through MiXCR, storing one row per CDR3 protein. The table includes more than 400,000 distinct CDR3 sequences, around 10% detected once. Points from the study as a whole: The origin of alpha-beta T cells about two months after transplant was reportedly several hundred expanded graft clones. Day-60 TCRbeta diversity that was high in some patients was derived from surviving recipient T cells and thymic progenitors.

The chain joins TRBV12-3 or TRBV12-4 to TRBJ1-2; D is uncertain. This receptor was obtained from a female patient aged 2-15 years who had a stem cell transplant for aplastic anemia, so the T cells may come from the graft donor. The sample consisted of PBMCs, mostly from graft donor cells, taken 180 days after TCRalphabeta/CD19-depleted stem cell transplant. The DNA of the CDR3 is TGTGCCAGCAGTCTTCAAGCAACCAACTATGGCTACACCTTC. Amino acid sequence: CASSLQATNYGYTF.